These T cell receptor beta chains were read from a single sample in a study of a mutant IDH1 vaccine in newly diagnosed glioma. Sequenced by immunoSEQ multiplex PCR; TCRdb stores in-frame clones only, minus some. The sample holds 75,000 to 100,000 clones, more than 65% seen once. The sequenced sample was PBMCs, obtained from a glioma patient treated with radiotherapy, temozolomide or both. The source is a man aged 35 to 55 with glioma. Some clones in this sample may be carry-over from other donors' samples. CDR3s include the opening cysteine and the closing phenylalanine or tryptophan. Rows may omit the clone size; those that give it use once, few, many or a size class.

CASSRGLGSYEQYF	.	14	TRBV10-2	TRBJ2-7
CSAIAEGPSSYEQYF	.	15	TRBV29-1	TRBJ2-7
CAVQDRRDEKLFF	.	13	TRBV6-1	TRBJ1-4
CAWNGQYQETQYF	once	13	TRBV30	TRBJ2-5
CASSEAGARSPLHF	.	14	TRBV25-1	TRBJ1-6
CASSRDRKETQYF	few	13	TRBV6-5	TRBJ2-5
CASSQGLGAGEETQYF	.	16	TRBV4-1	TRBJ2-5
CASQAGSGANVLTF	.	14	TRBV4-1	TRBJ2-6
CASSWRDRSYEQYF	few	14	TRBV5-4	TRBJ2-7
CASSLGRGWGAEAFF	.	15	TRBV7-2	TRBJ1-1
CASSSLGQGMNTEAFF	.	16	TRBV5-6	TRBJ1-1
CASSLATGVNSPLHF	.	15	TRBV7-8	TRBJ1-6
CASSLVVGPTNEKLFF	.	16	TRBV7-2	TRBJ1-4
CSVELIGQGADETQYF	.	16	TRBV29-1	TRBJ2-5
CASSSGTGVSPLHF	.	14	TRBV6-6	TRBJ1-6
CSVESGARNEQYF	.	13	TRBV29-1	TRBJ2-7
CASSLGLADHRELFF	.	15	TRBV6-5	TRBJ2-2
CASSGGHQGSIYNEQFF	.	17	TRBV2	TRBJ2-1
CASSTDPGQSGYTF	.	14	TRBV7-8	TRBJ1-2
CASGSPLYGYTF	once	12	TRBV12-5	TRBJ1-2
CASRLDSSGQPQHF	.	14	TRBV7-9	TRBJ1-5
CASSDREAFF	.	10	TRBV9	TRBJ1-1
CASSQAQGVGTEAFF	few	15	TRBV14	TRBJ1-1
CASQKTVKHEKLFF	.	14	TRBV6-7	TRBJ1-4
CASSGTGGDTEAFF	.	14	TRBV2	TRBJ1-1
CASSVEGRGPNTEAFF	.	16	TRBV9	TRBJ1-1
CASSVVGGLGSYEQYF	.	16	TRBV9	TRBJ2-7
CASSLVDQRLQFF	.	13	TRBV7-9	TRBJ2-1
CAWTQAGSYNSPLHF	.	15	TRBV30	TRBJ1-6